This TCR beta chain was identified during a study of blood T cell repertoires in COVID-19. TCRdb keeps only in-frame clones here, not all; method: immunoSEQ multiplex PCR. The sample has about 110,000 clones, around four fifths seen once; the top ten hold 0.83%. The V and J ends lost 5 bases and 3 bases, in that order; junction bases with no gene match: 5. The CDR3 runs to 14 residues. Germline CDR1 reads SGHAT; CDR2 reads FQNNGV. This receptor was taken from a woman in her seventies with acute or convalescent COVID-19. The V gene is TRBV11-2, the J gene TRBJ2-7, with 9 bases identical to TRBD2. The sequenced material came from peripheral blood. Here the CDR3 DNA reads TGTGCCAGCAGCCGCGGGAGGGAAGACTACGAGCAGTACTTC. Translation: CASSRGREDYEQYF.